This T cell receptor (beta chain) was obtained from a study of early T cells in non-severe SARS-CoV-2 infection. Study in general: The input, bulk RNA from unsorted whole blood, was sequenced, and chains were unpaired. Broader study findings: Missing private and CD4 specificities, VDJdb matching favored anti-spike CD8 responses.

A word on this clonotype: Its matching antigen is unknown.

Unique molecular identifiers were added to individual cDNA molecules. TCRdb re-derived calls from the 5' RACE reads in MiXCR, one entry per CDR3 protein. This sample has some 66,000 distinct CDR3 sequences; roughly 9.1% occur once, and the top ten carry approximately 3%. V was clipped by 5 bases and J by 8 bases; unmatched bases: 8. This CDR3 has 14 amino acids. Germline lookup yields CDR1 SGHRS and CDR2 YFSETQ. The sample taken for sequencing was whole blood. The receptor's source is an adult who was a healthcare worker with PCR-confirmed SARS-CoV-2 infection or an uninfected control (not recorded which). This chain connects TRBV5-1 to TRBJ2-1, with 9 positions matching TRBD2. The CDR3 here is CASSWNSGSYEQFF. As DNA, the CDR3 is TGCGCCAGCAGTTGGAATAGCGGGAGCTATGAGCAGTTCTTC.